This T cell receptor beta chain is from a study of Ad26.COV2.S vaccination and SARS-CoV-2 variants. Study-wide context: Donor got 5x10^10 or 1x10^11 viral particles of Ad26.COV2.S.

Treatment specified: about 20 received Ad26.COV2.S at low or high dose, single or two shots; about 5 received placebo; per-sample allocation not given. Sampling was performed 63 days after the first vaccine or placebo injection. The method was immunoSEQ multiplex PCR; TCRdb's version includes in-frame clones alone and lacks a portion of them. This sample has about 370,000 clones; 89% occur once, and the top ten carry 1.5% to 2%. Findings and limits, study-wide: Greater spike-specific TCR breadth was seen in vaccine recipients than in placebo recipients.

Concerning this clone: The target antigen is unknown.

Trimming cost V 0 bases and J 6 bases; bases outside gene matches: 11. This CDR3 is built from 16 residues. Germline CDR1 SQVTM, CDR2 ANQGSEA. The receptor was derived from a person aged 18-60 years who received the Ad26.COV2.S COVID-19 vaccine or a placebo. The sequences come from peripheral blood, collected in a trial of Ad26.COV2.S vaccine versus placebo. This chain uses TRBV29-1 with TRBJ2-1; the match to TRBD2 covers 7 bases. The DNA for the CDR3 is TGCAGCGTTGAAGATCTTGAACTAGCGAAGGTCAATGAGCAGTTCTTC. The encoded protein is CSVEDLELAKVNEQFF.